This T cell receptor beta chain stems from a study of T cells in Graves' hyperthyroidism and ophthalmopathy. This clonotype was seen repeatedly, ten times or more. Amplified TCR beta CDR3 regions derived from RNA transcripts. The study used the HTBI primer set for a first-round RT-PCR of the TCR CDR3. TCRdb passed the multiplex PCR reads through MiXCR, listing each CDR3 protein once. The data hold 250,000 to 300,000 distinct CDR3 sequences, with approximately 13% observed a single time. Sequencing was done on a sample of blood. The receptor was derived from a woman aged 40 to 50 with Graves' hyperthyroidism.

The CDR3 sequence is CASSLVGEGSNQPQHF. CDR3 in DNA: TGTGCCAGCAGCTTAGTAGGGGAGGGAAGCAATCAGCCCCAGCATTTT. This chain connects TRBV7-8 to TRBJ1-5; D is possibly TRBD1 (5 bases). The CDR3 covers 16 residues. Germline CDR1 reads SGHVS; CDR2 reads FQNEAQ. Trimming took off 1 base at V and 1 base at J, with 11 bases between the two ends.